A single sample is the source of the 26 T cell receptor beta chains below, sequenced in a study of T cells after yellow fever vaccination. Each CDR3 protein gets one entry after TCRdb re-called the 5' RACE reads with MiXCR. Of 85,000 to 100,000 distinct CDR3 sequences in the sample, under 6.5% were seen once. The material was CD8+ T cells sorted from PBMCs, obtained 10 days after the yellow fever booster vaccination. These receptors were taken from a man younger than 35 who received the YFV17D yellow fever vaccine.

This clonotype occurred a few times. This chain connects TRBV4-3 to TRBJ2-2; the D is unclear. With 2 bases removed from V and 3 bases from J, the gap between germline ends came to 13 bases. Germline V gene lookup returns CDR1 LGHNA and CDR2 YSLEER. CDR3 size: 16 residues. As DNA, the CDR3 is TGCGCCAGCAGCCAACGACACCCTTTTGACACCGGGGAGCTGTTTTTT. Translating gives CASSQRHPFDTGELFF.

This chain links TRBV5-6 with TRBJ2-4; TRBD2 is a possible D gene (6 bases). CDR1 SGHDT and CDR2 YYEEEE come from the germline V gene. This CDR3 contains 16 residues. V was shortened by 7 bases and J by 8 bases, with 25 bases between the two germline ends. CDR3 protein: CASLGWRGAPQDIQYF. CDR3 nucleotides: TGTGCCAGCTTGGGGTGGCGGGGAGCCCCGCAGGACATTCAGTACTTC.

This clonotype was counted ten times or more. The chain combines TRBV19 with TRBJ2-5; the D call may be TRBD1 or TRBD2 (5 bases each). V was shortened by 6 bases and J by 3 bases, with 14 bases between the two germline ends. This CDR3 has 14 amino acids. CDR1 is LNHDA, CDR2 SQIVND, per germline (reference sequence). CDR3 bases: TGTGCCAGTAGCGGGGCGTCAGGGAAAGAGACCCAGTACTTC. Translation gives CASSGASGKETQYF.

This clonotype was seen repeatedly, ten times or more. This rearrangement joins TRBV7-2 to TRBJ2-7, with D possibly TRBD2 on 5 matching bases. The CDR3 spans 13 residues. Trimming removed 5 bases from V and 7 bases from J, with 15 bases in between. Looked up from germline, CDR1 is SGHTA and CDR2 is FQGNSA. CDR3 bases: TGTGCCAGCAGCCCCTGGGTCTCGGGAGAGCAGTACTTC. It codes for CASSPWVSGEQYF.

This clonotype came up a few times. This chain connects TRBV5-1 to TRBJ1-1, with 9 bases matching TRBD1. The CDR3 is 15 amino acids. V was clipped by 1 base and J by 3 bases; unmatched bases: 4. Germline CDR1 reads SGHRS; CDR2 reads YFSETQ. The CDR3 reads CASSLRGTGYTEAFF. The CDR3 DNA reads as TGCGCCAGCAGCTTGCGGGGGACAGGGTACACTGAAGCTTTCTTT.

The chain couples TRBV7-9 to TRBJ2-7, with 8 nucleotides matching TRBD2. The CDR3 runs to 14 residues. V dropped 4 bases and J dropped 3; count of bases not matched to a gene: 5. Per the germline V gene, CDR1 is SEHNR and CDR2 is FQNEAQ (reference sequence). Written as DNA, the CDR3 is TGTGCCAGCAGCTCCTGGCGGGGGGACTACGAGCAGTACTTC. It encodes CASSSWRGDYEQYF.

The chain has TRBV7-9 and TRBJ2-5; tentative D call: TRBD1 (6 bases). The CDR3 spans 14 residues. Trimming stripped 2 bases from V and 4 bases from J, with 11 bases between. Germline V gives CDR1 SEHNR, CDR2 FQNEAQ (reference sequence). The CDR3 sequence: CASSLTGSGETQYF. CDR3 nucleotide sequence: TGTGCCAGCAGCTTAACAGGGTCTGGAGAGACCCAGTACTTC.

The chain has TRBV12-3 or TRBV12-4 and TRBJ2-5, with 9 positions matching TRBD2. Trimming removed 5 bases from V and 1 base from J; junction bases left unmatched: 2. The length of the CDR3 is 14 residues. The CDR3 nucleotides are TGTGCCAGCAGTCGACTAGCGGTCCAAGAGACCCAGTACTTC. Amino acids: CASSRLAVQETQYF.

This clonotype was recorded at least ten times. The chain recombines TRBV12-3 or TRBV12-4 with TRBJ2-7, with TRBD1 matching over 7 bases. V was clipped by 6 bases and J by 4 bases; unmatched bases: 9. The CDR3 has 14 amino acids. DNA of the CDR3: TGTGCCAGCAGACCACAGGGGCTGGGGTACGAGCAGTACTTC. Translating it yields CASRPQGLGYEQYF.

The sample holds many counts of this clonotype. The V and J genes are TRBV20-1 and TRBJ2-1; possibly TRBD1 or TRBD2 for D (5 bases each). CDR3 size: 16 residues. The V gene lost 4 bases and the J gene lost 3 bases, with 19 bases spanning the gap. Germline values: CDR1 DFQATT, CDR2 SNEGSKA (reference sequence). The DNA of the CDR3 is TGCAGTGCTATCACGGGGCAGGGTGGTTTCTACAATGAGCAGTTCTTC. This sequence encodes CSAITGQGGFYNEQFF.

V is TRBV4-1 and J is TRBJ2-7; the match to TRBD1 covers 10 bases. The CDR3 has 17 amino acids. Germline assignment: CDR1 MGHRA and CDR2 YSYEKL. The trim removed 3 bases at V and 5 bases at J, leaving 13 bases unmatched. The CDR3 here is CASSQSPRDRGWNEQYF. DNA for the CDR3: TGCGCCAGCAGCCAGTCTCCGCGGGACAGGGGTTGGAACGAGCAGTACTTC.

V usage is TRBV10-3 and J usage is TRBJ1-1; possibly TRBD1 for D (6 bases). The CDR3 runs to 15 residues. The germline V gene encodes CDR1 ENHRY and CDR2 SYGVKD. The ends were cut back, 0 bases at V and 5 bases at J, with 13 bases in the middle. CDR3 protein: CAISESPTGNTEAFF. The CDR3 region has the DNA TGTGCCATCAGTGAGTCTCCGACAGGTAATACTGAAGCTTTCTTT.

This clonotype was detected only a few times. The chain recombines TRBV11-2 with TRBJ1-1; D not resolved. This CDR3 is built from 11 residues. V was cut by 5 bases and J by 8 bases, with 9 bases left in between. Germline V CDR1 and CDR2: SGHAT, FQNNGV. CDR3 residues: CASSGDLEAFF. CDR3 in DNA: TGTGCCAGCAGCGGTGATTTAGAAGCTTTCTTT.

This clonotype showed up just a few times. The chain carries TRBV9 and TRBJ1-1, with D hard to call. CDR3 size: 14 residues. V gave up 3 bases and J gave up 0 bases, with 9 bases separating them. In germline, CDR1 is SGDLS, CDR2 YYNGEE. CDR3 residues: CASSEGSMNTEAFF. The CDR3 nucleotides read TGTGCCAGCAGCGAGGGCAGCATGAACACTGAAGCTTTCTTT.

This clonotype has just a few counts. The rearrangement links TRBV27 to TRBJ2-5, with 7 bases lining up with TRBD2. The trim removed 1 base at V and 2 bases at J, leaving 7 bases unmatched. CDR3 length: 16 amino acids. The V gene's germline CDR1 is MNHEY and CDR2 SMNVEV (reference sequence). CDR3 nucleotides: TGTGCCAGCAGTTTATTCCCAGCGGGGAGTCAAGAGACCCAGTACTTC. Its protein product is CASSLFPAGSQETQYF.

This chain uses TRBV20-1 with TRBJ2-2; D unclear. Germline V gene lookup returns CDR1 DFQATT and CDR2 SNEGSKA (reference sequence). This CDR3 region has 13 residues. V was trimmed by 1 base and J by 1 base, leaving 4 bases between them. For the CDR3, the DNA is TGCAGTGCTAGAGTCCTGAACACCGGGGAGCTGTTTTTT. Protein: CSARVLNTGELFF.

In its sample, this clonotype was seen many times. The chain recombines TRBV4-1 with TRBJ2-3; D is unclear. Per germline, CDR1 MGHRA and CDR2 YSYEKL. Deletions cut 0 bases from V and 4 bases from J, with 11 bases between. This CDR3 has 15 residues. Written as DNA, the CDR3 is TGCGCCAGCAGCCAAGATCGGTTTATCGCAGATACGCAGTATTTT. It is translated as CASSQDRFIADTQYF.

This clonotype was counted only a few times. The chain employs TRBV12-3 or TRBV12-4 and TRBJ2-3; TRBD1 matches at 7 bases. After removal of 1 base from V and 5 bases from J, the junction contained 6 bases not matched to a gene. CDR3 length: 15 residues. In DNA, the CDR3 is TGTGCCAGCAGTTTAGACGAGGGGGCCATAGATACGCAGTATTTT. This sequence encodes CASSLDEGAIDTQYF.

This clonotype was found many times. The genes are TRBV10-3 and TRBJ1-5, with D perhaps TRBD1 (6 bases). The CDR3 contains 14 residues. In germline, CDR1 is ENHRY, CDR2 SYGVKD. Trimming shortened V by 3 bases and J by 4 bases, and 10 bases separated the two germline ends. The CDR3: CAISDGQLNQPQHF. The CDR3 nucleotides read TGTGCCATCAGTGACGGACAGCTAAATCAGCCCCAGCATTTT.

The V gene is TRBV12-3 or TRBV12-4, the J gene TRBJ2-3, with D possibly matching TRBD2 (7 bases). CDR3 length: 17 amino acids. V gave up 7 bases and J gave up 2 bases, with 22 bases separating them. CDR3 DNA sequence: TGTGCCAGCACCTCTATGGGGGGGGCGCTGTCCACAGATACGCAGTATTTT. Its translation is CASTSMGGALSTDTQYF.

V and J are TRBV9 and TRBJ2-1; possibly TRBD2 for D (7 bases). Per germline, CDR1 SGDLS and CDR2 YYNGEE. With 5 bases removed from V and 3 bases from J, the gap between germline ends came to 18 bases. This CDR3 region has 16 residues. This CDR3 reads CASSKGGAIDYNEQFF. CDR3 bases: TGTGCCAGCAGTAAAGGGGGGGCCATAGACTACAATGAGCAGTTCTTC.

This clonotype was detected only a few times. V and J are TRBV7-8 and TRBJ1-3; no clear D gene. There are 17 residues in the CDR3. V lost 0 bases and J lost 2, with 14 bases in between. Germline V gives CDR1 SGHVS, CDR2 FQNEAQ. CDR3 DNA sequence: TGTGCCAGCAGCTTAGCGACCCACCTTGACGCTGGAAACACCATATATTTT. As protein: CASSLATHLDAGNTIYF.

The chain couples TRBV24-1 to TRBJ2-2; 9 nucleotides match TRBD2. From germline, CDR1 is KGHDR and CDR2 SFDVKD. Losses at the gene ends were 5 bases for V and 2 bases for J; bases not matched to a gene: 5. The CDR3 sequence is 16 residues long. Written as DNA, the CDR3 is TGTGCCACCAGTGCAAGTAGCGGGGGTAACACCGGGGAGCTGTTTTTT. This codes for CATSASSGGNTGELFF.

This chain uses TRBV7-6 with TRBJ2-7; tentative D call: TRBD1 (7 bases). V was cut by 3 bases and J by 4 bases, with 13 bases left in between. This CDR3 contains 14 residues. Germline assignment: CDR1 SGHVS and CDR2 FNYEAQ. DNA for the CDR3: TGTGCCAGCAGCTTGTCTCAGGGGGGTTACGAGCAGTACGTC. It codes for CASSLSQGGYEQYV.

This clonotype was counted only a few times. V gene TRBV12-3 or TRBV12-4 combines with J gene TRBJ1-4; D possibly corresponds to TRBD1 (5 bases). Trimming took 1 base from V and 6 from J, leaving 9 bases between them. The CDR3 has 14 residues. CDR3 sequence reads: CASSLGGYDEKLFF. The CDR3 nucleotides are TGTGCCAGCAGTTTAGGGGGGTACGATGAAAAACTGTTTTTT.

There are a few counts of this clonotype. The chain carries TRBV27 and TRBJ2-7; D possibly corresponds to TRBD1 (6 bases). CDR1 and CDR2 (germline): MNHEY, SMNVEV (reference sequence). Trimming cost V 3 bases and J 4 bases, with 13 bases left between them. This CDR3 region has 14 residues. CDR3 sequence: CASSFTGTSYEQYV. CDR3 in DNA: TGTGCCAGCAGTTTTACCGGGACAAGTTACGAGCAGTACGTC.